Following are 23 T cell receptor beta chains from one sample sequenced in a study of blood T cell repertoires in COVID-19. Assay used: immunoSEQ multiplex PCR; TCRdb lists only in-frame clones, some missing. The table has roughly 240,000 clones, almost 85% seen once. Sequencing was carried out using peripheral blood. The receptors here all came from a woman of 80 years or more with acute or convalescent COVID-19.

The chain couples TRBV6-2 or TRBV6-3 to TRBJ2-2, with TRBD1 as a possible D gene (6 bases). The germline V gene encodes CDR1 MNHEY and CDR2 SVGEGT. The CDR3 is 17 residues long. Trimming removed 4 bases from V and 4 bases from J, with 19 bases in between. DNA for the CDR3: TGTGCCAGCAGTTGGGCAGGGGCCTTCGGAGTCACCGGGGAGCTGTTTTTT. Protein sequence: CASSWAGAFGVTGELFF.

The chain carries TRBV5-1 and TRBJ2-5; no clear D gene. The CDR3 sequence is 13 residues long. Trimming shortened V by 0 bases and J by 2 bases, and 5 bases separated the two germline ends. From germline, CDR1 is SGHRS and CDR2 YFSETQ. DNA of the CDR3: TGCGCCAGCAGCTTGGTTAGACAAGAGACCCAGTACTTC. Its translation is CASSLVRQETQYF.

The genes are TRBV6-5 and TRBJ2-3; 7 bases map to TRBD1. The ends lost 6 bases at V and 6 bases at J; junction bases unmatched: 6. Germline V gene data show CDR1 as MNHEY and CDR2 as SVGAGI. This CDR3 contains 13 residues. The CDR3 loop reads CASRLDRADTQYF. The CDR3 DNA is TGTGCCAGCAGGCTTGACAGGGCCGATACGCAGTATTTT.

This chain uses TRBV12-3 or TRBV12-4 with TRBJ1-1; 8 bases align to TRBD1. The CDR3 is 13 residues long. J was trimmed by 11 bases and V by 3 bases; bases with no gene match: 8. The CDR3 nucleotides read TGTGCCAGCAGTTTTTCCAGGGGGCCCCCTGCTTTCTTT. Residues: CASSFSRGPPAFF.

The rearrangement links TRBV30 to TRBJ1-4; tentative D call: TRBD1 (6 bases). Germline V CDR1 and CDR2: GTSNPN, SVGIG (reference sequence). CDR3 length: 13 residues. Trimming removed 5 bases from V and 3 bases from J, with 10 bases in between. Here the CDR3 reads CAWSQGPNEKLFF. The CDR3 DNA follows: TGTGCCTGGTCACAGGGACCTAATGAAAAACTGTTTTTT.

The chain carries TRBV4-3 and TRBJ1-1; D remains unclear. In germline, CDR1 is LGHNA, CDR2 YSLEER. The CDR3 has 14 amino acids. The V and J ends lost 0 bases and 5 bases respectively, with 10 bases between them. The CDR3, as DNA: TGCGCCAGCAGCCAAGATCCACAGTATACTGAAGCTTTCTTT. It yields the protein CASSQDPQYTEAFF.

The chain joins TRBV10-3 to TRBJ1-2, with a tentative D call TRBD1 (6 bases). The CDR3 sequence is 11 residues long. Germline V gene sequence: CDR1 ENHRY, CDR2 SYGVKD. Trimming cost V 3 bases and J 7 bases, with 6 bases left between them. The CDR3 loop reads CAISEGGGYTF. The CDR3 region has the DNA TGTGCCATCAGTGAAGGGGGTGGCTACACCTTC.

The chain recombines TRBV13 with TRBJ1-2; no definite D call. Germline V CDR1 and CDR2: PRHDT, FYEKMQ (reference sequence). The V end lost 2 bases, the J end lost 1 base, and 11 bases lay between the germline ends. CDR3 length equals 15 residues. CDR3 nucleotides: TGTGCCAGCAGCTTAAGCGTCGTGCTTAACTATGGCTACACCTTC. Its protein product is CASSLSVVLNYGYTF.

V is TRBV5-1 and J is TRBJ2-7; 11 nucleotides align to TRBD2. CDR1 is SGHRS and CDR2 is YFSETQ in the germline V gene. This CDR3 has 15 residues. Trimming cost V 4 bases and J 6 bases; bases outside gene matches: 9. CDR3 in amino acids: CASSIRTGTSGEQYF. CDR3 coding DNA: TGCGCCAGCAGCATCAGGACCGGGACTAGCGGCGAGCAGTACTTC.

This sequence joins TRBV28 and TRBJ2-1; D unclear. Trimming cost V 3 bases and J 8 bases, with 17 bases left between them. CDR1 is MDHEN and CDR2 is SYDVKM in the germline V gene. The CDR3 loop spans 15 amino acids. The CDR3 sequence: CASSLPPGDGHEQFF. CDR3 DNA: TGTGCCAGCAGTTTGCCCCCAGGCGATGGTCATGAGCAGTTCTTC.

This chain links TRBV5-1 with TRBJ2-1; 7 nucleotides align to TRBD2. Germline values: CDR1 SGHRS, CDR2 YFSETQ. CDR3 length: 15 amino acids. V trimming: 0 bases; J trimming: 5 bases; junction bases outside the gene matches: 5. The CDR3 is CASSLVGTTNNEQFF. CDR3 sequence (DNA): TGCGCCAGCAGCTTGGTGGGGACTACAAACAATGAGCAGTTCTTC. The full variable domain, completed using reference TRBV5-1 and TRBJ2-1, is KAGVTQTPRYLIKTRGQQVTLSCSPISGHRSVSWYQQTPGQGLQFLFEYFSETQRNKGNFPGRFSGRQFSNSRSEMNVSTLELGDSALYLCASSLVGTTNNEQFFGPGTRLTVL.

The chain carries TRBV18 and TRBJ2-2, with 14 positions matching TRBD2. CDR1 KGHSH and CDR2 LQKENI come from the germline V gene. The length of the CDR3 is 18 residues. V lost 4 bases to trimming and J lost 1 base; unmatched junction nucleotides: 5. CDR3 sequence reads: CASSLGTSGGENTGELFF. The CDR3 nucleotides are TGTGCCAGCTCACTCGGGACTAGCGGGGGAGAGAACACCGGGGAGCTGTTTTTT.

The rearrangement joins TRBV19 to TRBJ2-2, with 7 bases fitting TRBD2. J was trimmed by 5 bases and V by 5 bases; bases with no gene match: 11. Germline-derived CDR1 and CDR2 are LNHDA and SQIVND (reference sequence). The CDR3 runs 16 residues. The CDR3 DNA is TGTGCCAGTAGTTACCCCCGCGGGAGCCGAACCGGGGAGCTGTTTTTT. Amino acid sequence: CASSYPRGSRTGELFF.

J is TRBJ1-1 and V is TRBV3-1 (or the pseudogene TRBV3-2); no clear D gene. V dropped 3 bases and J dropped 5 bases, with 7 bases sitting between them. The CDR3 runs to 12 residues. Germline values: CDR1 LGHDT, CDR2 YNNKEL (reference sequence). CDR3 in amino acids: CASSHQLTEAFF. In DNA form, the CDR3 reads TGTGCCAGCAGCCATCAGTTGACTGAAGCTTTCTTT.

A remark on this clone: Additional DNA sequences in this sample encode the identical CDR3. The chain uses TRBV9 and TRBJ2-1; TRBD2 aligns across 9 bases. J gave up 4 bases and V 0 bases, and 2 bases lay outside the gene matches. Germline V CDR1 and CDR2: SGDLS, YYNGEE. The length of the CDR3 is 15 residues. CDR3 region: CASSVALAGYNEQFF. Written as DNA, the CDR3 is TGTGCCAGCAGCGTAGCGCTAGCGGGGTACAATGAGCAGTTCTTC.

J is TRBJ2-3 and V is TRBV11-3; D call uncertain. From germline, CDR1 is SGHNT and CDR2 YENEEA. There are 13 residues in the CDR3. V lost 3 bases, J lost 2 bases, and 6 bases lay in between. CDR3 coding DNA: TGTGCCAGCAGCTTCCGCTACACAGATACGCAGTATTTT. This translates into CASSFRYTDTQYF.

The CDR3 loop is CATSRDQVYGYTF. The CDR3 nucleotides read TGTGCCACCAGCAGAGATCAGGTCTATGGCTACACCTTC. The chain carries TRBV15 and TRBJ1-2; D is ambiguous. Per germline, CDR1 LNHNV and CDR2 YYDKDF (reference sequence). The CDR3 length is 13 residues. V was shortened by 0 bases and J by 4 bases, with 6 bases between the two germline ends.

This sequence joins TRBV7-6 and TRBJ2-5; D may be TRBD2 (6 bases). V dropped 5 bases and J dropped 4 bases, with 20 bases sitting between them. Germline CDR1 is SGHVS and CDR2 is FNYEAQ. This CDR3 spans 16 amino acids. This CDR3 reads CASSPLGGTVRETQYF. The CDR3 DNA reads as TGTGCCAGCAGCCCCTTGGGGGGAACCGTGAGAGAGACCCAGTACTTC.

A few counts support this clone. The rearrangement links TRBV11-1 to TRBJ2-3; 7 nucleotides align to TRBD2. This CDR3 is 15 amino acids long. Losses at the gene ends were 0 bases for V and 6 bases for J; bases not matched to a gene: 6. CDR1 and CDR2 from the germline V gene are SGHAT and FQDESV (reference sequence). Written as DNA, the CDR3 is TGTGCCAGCAGCTTAGCGTTAGGGAGGGCGGATACGCAGTATTTT. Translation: CASSLALGRADTQYF.

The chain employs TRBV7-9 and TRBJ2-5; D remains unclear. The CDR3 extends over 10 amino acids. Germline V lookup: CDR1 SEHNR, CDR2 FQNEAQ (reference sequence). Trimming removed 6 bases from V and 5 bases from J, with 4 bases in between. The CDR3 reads CASSGETQYF. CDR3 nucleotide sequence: TGTGCCAGCAGTGGCGAGACCCAGTACTTC.

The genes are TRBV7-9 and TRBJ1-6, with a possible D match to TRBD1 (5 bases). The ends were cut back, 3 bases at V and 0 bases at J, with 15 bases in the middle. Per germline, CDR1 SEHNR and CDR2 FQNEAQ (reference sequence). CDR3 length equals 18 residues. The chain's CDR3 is CASSFPPTDISYNSPLHF. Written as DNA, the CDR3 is TGTGCCAGCAGCTTTCCTCCGACAGACATCTCCTATAATTCACCCCTCCACTTT.

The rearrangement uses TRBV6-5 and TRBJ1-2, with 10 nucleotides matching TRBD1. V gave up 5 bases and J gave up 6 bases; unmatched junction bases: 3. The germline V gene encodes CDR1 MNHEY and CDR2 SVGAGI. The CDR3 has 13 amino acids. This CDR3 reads CASSTDRGHGYTF. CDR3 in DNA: TGTGCCAGCAGTACAGACAGGGGGCATGGCTACACCTTC.

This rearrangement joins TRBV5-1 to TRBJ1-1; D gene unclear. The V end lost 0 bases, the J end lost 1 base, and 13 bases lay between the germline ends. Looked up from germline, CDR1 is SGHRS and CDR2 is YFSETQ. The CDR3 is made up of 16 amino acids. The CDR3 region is CASSLGDLRGNTEAFF. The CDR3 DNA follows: TGCGCCAGCAGCTTGGGCGATCTCCGGGGGAACACTGAAGCTTTCTTT.